This record concerns one T cell receptor beta chain sequence. Per germline, CDR1 SGHVS and CDR2 FNYEAQ. Trimming at V came to 5 bases and at J to 6 bases, leaving 11 bases not matched to a gene. The CDR3 loop spans 16 amino acids. This sample stems from a study of cytomegalovirus exposure and HLA in healthy donors. PCR involved 60 Vbeta and 13 Jbeta primers. Libraries were prepared by immunoSEQ multiplex PCR; TCRdb keeps only in-frame clonotypes and omits some of them. This repertoire shows fewer than 120,000 clones, 76% found once; its top ten account for 13%. The receptor was derived from a man younger than 40 in good health and CMV-seropositive. The source material was PBMCs. The chain recombines TRBV7-6 with TRBJ2-1; 9 bases map to TRBD1. The CDR3 sequence: CASSLRPGQGSNEQFF. For the CDR3, the DNA is TGTGCCAGCAGCCTACGACCGGGACAGGGCAGCAATGAGCAGTTCTTC.